One sample yielded the 14 T cell receptor beta chains listed below, sequenced in a study of shared clonotypes between healthy human individuals. Sequencing was performed with immunoSEQ multiplex PCR; in TCRdb, only in-frame clones are kept and a portion is missing. The data hold more than 400,000 clones, with about 96% observed a single time. Sequenced sample: naive CD4+ T cells sorted from blood. The subset: CD45RA+ positively selected. Receptors were obtained from a woman aged 30 to 39 in good health.

In this sample, this clone turned up once. This chain uses TRBV19 with TRBJ2-1; D is unresolved. CDR3 length: 14 residues. In germline, CDR1 is LNHDA, CDR2 SQIVND (reference sequence). Trimming left V 1 base short and J 3 bases short, with 7 bases between. CDR3 coding DNA: TGTGCCAGTAGTATAGGAGTCGGCTACAATGAGCAGTTCTTC. Translated, it gives CASSIGVGYNEQFF. Variable domain in full (rest from reference TRBV19 and TRBJ2-1): DGGITQSPKYLFRKEGQNVTLSCEQNLNHDAMYWYRQDPGQGLRLIYYSQIVNDFQKGDIAEGYSVSREKKESFPLTVTSAQKNPTAFYLCASSIGVGYNEQFFGPGTRLTVL.

The chain combines TRBV18 with TRBJ1-5, with D maybe TRBD1 (6 bases). V was trimmed by 4 bases and J by 5 bases, leaving 9 bases between them. The length of the CDR3 is 13 residues. Germline V gene sequence: CDR1 KGHSH, CDR2 LQKENI. The CDR3 loop is CASSRQEDQPQHF. CDR3 DNA sequence: TGTGCCAGCTCACGACAGGAAGATCAGCCCCAGCATTTT.

This chain joins TRBV7-6 and TRBJ2-5; 9 bases are shared with TRBD1. CDR1 SGHVS and CDR2 FNYEAQ come from the germline V gene. CDR3 length: 15 amino acids. The V segment lost 5 bases and the J segment 6 bases; nucleotides outside the gene matches: 10. The CDR3 DNA reads as TGTGCCAGCAGCCCGAGGGCGGGACAGGGAAAGACCCAGTACTTC. It is translated as CASSPRAGQGKTQYF. Complete variable domain (other parts from reference TRBV7-6 and TRBJ2-5): GAGVSQSPRYKVTKRGQDVALRCDPISGHVSLYWYRQALGQGPEFLTYFNYEAQQDKSGLPNDRFSAERPEGSISTLTIQRTEQRDSAMYRCASSPRAGQGKTQYFGPGTRLLVL.

Turning to this clone: The sample has other DNA sequences that encode this CDR3 too. J is TRBJ1-2 and V is TRBV28; TRBD1 might be the D (5 bases). The CDR3 contains 13 residues. Germline V lookup: CDR1 MDHEN, CDR2 SYDVKM. V was cut by 6 bases and J by 4 bases, with 12 bases left in between. CDR3 residues: CASRRGGSYGYTF. The CDR3 DNA reads TGTGCCAGCAGGCGGGGGGGTTCCTATGGCTACACCTTC.

The CDR3 sequence: CASSLQGRLGNTIYF. In DNA form, the CDR3 reads TGTGCCAGCAGCTTACAAGGGAGGCTAGGAAACACCATATATTTT. The rearrangement uses TRBV7-9 and TRBJ1-3; D unresolved. The ends were cut back, 2 bases at V and 4 bases at J, with 12 bases in the middle. Germline CDR1 is SEHNR and CDR2 is FQNEAQ (reference sequence). This CDR3 region has 15 residues.

The chain couples TRBV14 to TRBJ2-7, with 13 bases matching TRBD2. CDR1 SGHDN and CDR2 FVKESK come from the germline V gene. The CDR3 runs to 16 residues. The V segment lost 6 bases and the J segment 0 bases; nucleotides outside the gene matches: 5. Here the CDR3 reads CASRRWTSGSSYEQYF. CDR3 in DNA: TGTGCCAGCAGACGGTGGACTAGCGGGAGCTCCTACGAGCAGTACTTC. Full variable domain (rest looked up from reference TRBV14 and TRBJ2-7): EAGVTQFPSHSVIEKGQTVTLRCDPISGHDNLYWYRRVMGKEIKFLLHFVKESKQDESGMPNNRFLAERTGGTYSTLKVQPAELEDSGVYFCASRRWTSGSSYEQYFGPGTRLTVT.

The V call is TRBV28, the J call TRBJ2-3; 8 positions agree with TRBD2. This CDR3 is built from 14 residues. V trimming: 5 bases; J trimming: 4 bases; junction bases outside the gene matches: 5. From germline, CDR1 is MDHEN and CDR2 SYDVKM. This chain's CDR3 is CASSQSGSADTQYF. The CDR3 bases are TGTGCCAGCAGTCAAAGCGGGAGCGCAGATACGCAGTATTTT.

The V gene is TRBV30, the J gene TRBJ2-7; 10 bases match TRBD1. CDR1 and CDR2 (germline): GTSNPN, SVGIG (reference sequence). V trimming: 7 bases; J trimming: 7 bases; junction bases outside the gene matches: 7. The CDR3 loop spans 12 amino acids. For the CDR3, the DNA is TGTGCCTTGGGACAGGGGATTAGGGAGCAGTACTTC. Amino acids: CALGQGIREQYF.

The chain links TRBV28 to TRBJ1-2; 8 bases are shared with TRBD1. The CDR3 consists of 14 residues. The germline CDR1 and CDR2 sequences are MDHEN and SYDVKM. V lost 7 bases, J lost 3 bases, and 7 bases stayed unmatched. The CDR3 DNA follows: TGTGCCAGCACCTTCCCAGGGGGCGACTATGGCTACACCTTC. Translated: CASTFPGGDYGYTF.

The rearrangement uses TRBV15 and TRBJ2-5, with D maybe TRBD2 (5 bases). The J call could be wrong; TRBJ2-7 is a better fit for the DNA end. The germline V gene encodes CDR1 LNHNV and CDR2 YYDKDF (reference sequence). The CDR3 covers 13 residues. The CDR3 DNA reads as TGTGCCAGTTCTCTGGCGGAGGACCTCGAGCAGTACTTC. This sequence encodes CASSLAEDLEQYF.

The chain is built from TRBV27 and TRBJ2-3, with TRBD1 matching over 7 bases. J gave up 10 bases and V 6 bases, and 7 bases lay outside the gene matches. The germline CDR1 and CDR2 sequences are MNHEY and SMNVEV (reference sequence). CDR3 length: 12 amino acids. For the CDR3, the DNA is TGTGCCAGCAGGACGGACAGGTTTGCGCAGTATTTT. It codes for CASRTDRFAQYF.

The V gene is TRBV18, the J gene TRBJ1-6; D call uncertain. CDR1 and CDR2 from the germline V gene are KGHSH and LQKENI. V gave up 3 bases and J gave up 9 bases, with 12 bases separating them. This CDR3 has 14 residues. The CDR3 loop reads CASSPIEEGSPLHF. CDR3 in DNA: TGTGCCAGCTCACCGATTGAGGAGGGTTCACCCCTCCACTTT. Full variable domain (rest looked up from reference TRBV18 and TRBJ1-6): NAGVMQNPRHLVRRRGQEARLRCSPMKGHSHVYWYRQLPEEGLKFMVYLQKENIIDESGMPKERFSAEFPKEGPSILRIQQVVRGDSAAYFCASSPIEEGSPLHFGNGTRLTVT.

J is TRBJ2-5 and V is TRBV29-1; 9 positions match TRBD2. TRBJ2-7 explains the end of the DNA better; the J call may be wrong. Germline CDR1 is SQVTM and CDR2 is ANQGSEA. This CDR3 has 13 amino acids. The CDR3 DNA is TGCAGCGCTAGGACTAGCGCTTCCTACGAGCAGTACTTC. Its translation is CSARTSASYEQYF.

V is TRBV6-1 and J is TRBJ2-7; D possibly corresponds to TRBD2 (5 bases). This CDR3 spans 15 amino acids. In germline, CDR1 is MNHNS, CDR2 SASEGT. Trimming removed 1 base at V and 2 bases at J, with 12 bases between. The CDR3 DNA reads TGTGCCAGCAGTGAAGGGGAGTCGGTAGCCTACGAGCAGTACTTC. This codes for CASSEGESVAYEQYF.